The rows below give T cell receptor beta chains drawn from one sample of a study of control samples from healthy donors and cancer patients. Generated by immunoSEQ multiplex PCR, the TCRdb table keeps only in-frame clones and is missing some. The data hold some 150,000 clones, with around 92% observed a single time. Sequenced input: blood. The source of these receptors is a man in his thirties or forties in good health. The CDR3 runs from the conserved cysteine through the conserved F or W. Fields, in order: CDR3 protein, CDR3 DNA, V gene, clone size, J gene, D gene. D genes are given only for firm matches. Not all rows give a size; the values are once, few, many and, for expanded clones, a class.

CDR3aa: CASSDPGNTGELFF; CDR3nt: TGTGCCAGCAGTGACCCGGGGAACACCGGGGAGCTGTTTTTT; v_gene: TRBV2; abundance: NA; j_gene: TRBJ2-2; d_gene: NA
CDR3aa: CASRRDRGANYGYTF; CDR3nt: TGTGCCAGCAGAAGGGACAGGGGCGCTAACTATGGCTACACCTTC; v_gene: TRBV6-6; abundance: NA; j_gene: TRBJ1-2; d_gene: TRBD1
CDR3aa: CAWREAGTGIKLFF; CDR3nt: TGTGCCTGGAGGGAAGCCGGGACAGGGATAAAACTGTTTTTT; v_gene: TRBV30; abundance: NA; j_gene: TRBJ1-4; d_gene: TRBD1
CDR3aa: CASSLSGADTQYF; CDR3nt: TGTGCCAGCAGTTTGTCAGGGGCAGATACGCAGTATTTT; v_gene: TRBV12-3/TRBV12-4; abundance: NA; j_gene: TRBJ2-3; d_gene: NA
CDR3aa: CASSLDARSAEAFF; CDR3nt: TGTGCCAGCAGCTTAGACGCCAGGAGTGCTGAAGCTTTCTTT; v_gene: TRBV7-2; abundance: NA; j_gene: TRBJ1-1; d_gene: NA
CDR3aa: CASSQYRAYTDTQYF; CDR3nt: TGTGCCAGCAGCCAATACCGGGCCTACACAGATACGCAGTATTTT; v_gene: TRBV14; abundance: NA; j_gene: TRBJ2-3; d_gene: NA
CDR3aa: CASSLSAEGTSSGANVLTF; CDR3nt: TGTGCCAGCAGCTTAAGCGCGGAGGGTACTAGCTCTGGGGCCAACGTCCTGACTTTC; v_gene: TRBV7-8; abundance: NA; j_gene: TRBJ2-6; d_gene: NA
CDR3aa: CASGLMEGGKGNSPLHF; CDR3nt: TGTGCTAGTGGTTTGATGGAGGGAGGGAAGGGCAATTCACCCCTCCACTTT; v_gene: TRBV12-5; abundance: NA; j_gene: TRBJ1-6; d_gene: NA
CDR3aa: CAISDSGTSIIQYF; CDR3nt: TGTGCCATCAGTGACTCCGGGACTAGCATCATTCAGTACTTC; v_gene: TRBV10-3; abundance: NA; j_gene: TRBJ2-4; d_gene: TRBD2
CDR3aa: CAWSSPDKYEQYF; CDR3nt: TGTGCCTGGAGTTCTCCTGACAAGTACGAGCAGTACTTC; v_gene: TRBV30; abundance: NA; j_gene: TRBJ2-7; d_gene: NA
CDR3aa: CASSGRQGMNTEAFF; CDR3nt: TGTGCCAGCAGTGGGCGACAGGGGATGAACACTGAAGCTTTCTTT; v_gene: TRBV25-1; abundance: NA; j_gene: TRBJ1-1; d_gene: TRBD1
CDR3aa: CASSSTRQGREEKLFF; CDR3nt: TGTGCCAGCAGCTCAACCCGACAGGGCAGGGAGGAAAAACTGTTTTTT; v_gene: TRBV7-9; abundance: NA; j_gene: TRBJ1-4; d_gene: TRBD1
CDR3aa: CASSLGGSGAYNEQFF; CDR3nt: TGTGCCAGCAGCTTAGGAGGCAGCGGGGCCTACAATGAGCAGTTCTTC; v_gene: TRBV11-3; abundance: NA; j_gene: TRBJ2-1; d_gene: TRBD2
CDR3aa: CAWKLGGAGNQPQHF; CDR3nt: TGTGCCTGGAAATTGGGGGGCGCGGGCAATCAGCCCCAGCATTTT; v_gene: TRBV30; abundance: NA; j_gene: TRBJ1-5; d_gene: NA
CDR3aa: CAWSAIGTEMGMNTEAFF; CDR3nt: TGTGCCTGGAGTGCGATCGGGACCGAAATGGGGATGAACACTGAAGCTTTCTTT; v_gene: TRBV30; abundance: NA; j_gene: TRBJ1-1; d_gene: NA
CDR3aa: CATSRSVRGAEAFF; CDR3nt: TGTGCCACCAGCAGATCAGTACGGGGCGCTGAAGCTTTCTTT; v_gene: TRBV15; abundance: NA; j_gene: TRBJ1-1; d_gene: NA
CDR3aa: CASTGGIVKGETEAFF; CDR3nt: TGTGCCAGTACCGGAGGTATCGTGAAGGGAGAGACTGAAGCTTTCTTT; v_gene: TRBV19; abundance: NA; j_gene: TRBJ1-1; d_gene: NA
CDR3aa: CASSLDGLAGVDTQYF; CDR3nt: TGCGCCAGCAGCTTGGACGGACTAGCGGGGGTGGATACGCAGTATTTT; v_gene: TRBV5-1; abundance: NA; j_gene: TRBJ2-3; d_gene: TRBD2
CDR3aa: CASSATKGQPQHF; CDR3nt: TGTGCCAGCAGCGCTACTAAGGGGCAGCCCCAGCATTTT; v_gene: TRBV12-3/TRBV12-4; abundance: NA; j_gene: TRBJ1-5; d_gene: NA
CDR3aa: CASSSLATSGGAPNTDTQYF; CDR3nt: TGTGCCAGCAGTTCGCTAGCGACTAGCGGGGGGGCCCCTAACACAGATACGCAGTATTTT; v_gene: TRBV2; abundance: NA; j_gene: TRBJ2-3; d_gene: TRBD2
CDR3aa: CASSLDHRNTEEEKLFF; CDR3nt: TGTGCCAGCAGCTTAGATCATAGGAATACGGAGGAGGAAAAACTGTTTTTT; v_gene: TRBV7-2; abundance: NA; j_gene: TRBJ1-4; d_gene: NA
CDR3aa: CASGFGSDYGYTF; CDR3nt: TGTGCTAGTGGTTTCGGGAGCGACTATGGCTACACCTTC; v_gene: TRBV12-5; abundance: NA; j_gene: TRBJ1-2; d_gene: NA
CDR3aa: CAISETGVTNTEAFF; CDR3nt: TGTGCCATCAGTGAAACAGGGGTTACGAACACTGAAGCTTTCTTT; v_gene: TRBV10-3; abundance: once; j_gene: TRBJ1-1; d_gene: TRBD1
CDR3aa: CASSTSGLGGDTQYF; CDR3nt: TGTGCCAGCAGCACGTCGGGACTAGGGGGAGATACGCAGTATTTT; v_gene: TRBV7-6; abundance: NA; j_gene: TRBJ2-3; d_gene: TRBD2
CDR3aa: CASSKTPSGNTIYF; CDR3nt: TGTGCCAGCAGCAAGACACCCTCTGGAAACACCATATATTTT; v_gene: TRBV21-1; abundance: NA; j_gene: TRBJ1-3; d_gene: NA
CDR3aa: CASSKRMGLDNYGYTF; CDR3nt: TGCGCCAGCAGCAAAAGGATGGGGCTCGATAACTATGGCTACACCTTC; v_gene: TRBV4-1; abundance: NA; j_gene: TRBJ1-2; d_gene: NA
CDR3aa: CSAARQGEQFF; CDR3nt: TGCAGTGCTGCCAGACAAGGGGAGCAGTTCTTC; v_gene: TRBV20-1; abundance: NA; j_gene: TRBJ2-1; d_gene: NA
CDR3aa: CASSLVGAGNEQFF; CDR3nt: TGCGCCAGCAGCTTGGTGGGCGCAGGGAATGAGCAGTTCTTC; v_gene: TRBV5-1; abundance: NA; j_gene: TRBJ2-1; d_gene: NA
CDR3aa: CASSPRQGGQPQHF; CDR3nt: TGTGCCAGCAGCCCTAGACAGGGAGGTCAGCCCCAGCATTTT; v_gene: TRBV5-6; abundance: NA; j_gene: TRBJ1-5; d_gene: TRBD1
CDR3aa: CASSEDSGGAYEQYF; CDR3nt: TGTGCCAGCAGTGAAGATAGCGGGGGGGCCTACGAGCAGTACTTC; v_gene: TRBV6-1; abundance: NA; j_gene: TRBJ2-7; d_gene: TRBD2
CDR3aa: CASSPSGLPSNQPQHF; CDR3nt: TGTGCCAGCAGCCCGTCGGGACTACCGAGCAATCAGCCCCAGCATTTT; v_gene: TRBV5-8; abundance: NA; j_gene: TRBJ1-5; d_gene: NA
CDR3aa: CASSGTSFSTDTQYF; CDR3nt: TGTGCCAGTAGTGGGACCAGCTTTAGCACAGATACGCAGTATTTT; v_gene: TRBV19; abundance: NA; j_gene: TRBJ2-3; d_gene: NA
CDR3aa: CASGEGQGVNTEAFF; CDR3nt: TGTGCTAGTGGAGAAGGACAGGGAGTTAACACTGAAGCTTTCTTT; v_gene: TRBV12-5; abundance: NA; j_gene: TRBJ1-1; d_gene: TRBD1
CDR3aa: CATGQGGNEQFF; CDR3nt: TGTGCCACCGGACAGGGTGGCAATGAGCAGTTCTTC; v_gene: TRBV2; abundance: NA; j_gene: TRBJ2-1; d_gene: TRBD1
CDR3aa: CASSLYPGLNTGELFF; CDR3nt: TGCGCCAGCAGCTTGTATCCAGGCCTTAACACCGGGGAGCTGTTTTTT; v_gene: TRBV5-1; abundance: once; j_gene: TRBJ2-2; d_gene: NA
CDR3aa: CASSIGSSGGAYADTQYF; CDR3nt: TGTGCCAGTAGTATAGGAAGTAGCGGGGGGGCCTACGCAGATACGCAGTATTTT; v_gene: TRBV19; abundance: NA; j_gene: TRBJ2-3; d_gene: TRBD2
CDR3aa: CASSERGAEQYF; CDR3nt: TGTGCCAGCAGTGAAAGAGGGGCGGAGCAGTACTTC; v_gene: TRBV6-1; abundance: NA; j_gene: TRBJ2-7; d_gene: NA
CDR3aa: CASNLRGPGGDEQYF; CDR3nt: TGTGCCAGCAACTTGAGAGGGCCGGGGGGTGACGAGCAGTACTTC; v_gene: TRBV5-6; abundance: NA; j_gene: TRBJ2-7; d_gene: TRBD2
CDR3aa: CASSKAHPTGEGLNTEAFF; CDR3nt: TGTGCCAGCAGCAAAGCACACCCGACAGGGGAAGGGCTGAACACTGAAGCTTTCTTT; v_gene: TRBV21-1; abundance: NA; j_gene: TRBJ1-1; d_gene: NA
CDR3aa: CASRIWSNYGYTF; CDR3nt: TGTGCCAGCAGGATCTGGAGTAACTATGGCTACACCTTC; v_gene: TRBV21-1; abundance: NA; j_gene: TRBJ1-2; d_gene: NA
CDR3aa: CASSIRLAKGQPQHF; CDR3nt: TGTGCCAGTAGTATAAGGCTTGCCAAGGGTCAGCCCCAGCATTTT; v_gene: TRBV19; abundance: NA; j_gene: TRBJ1-5; d_gene: NA
CDR3aa: CASRLTGTGNQPQHF; CDR3nt: TGTGCCAGCAGACTAACCGGGACAGGGAATCAGCCCCAGCATTTT; v_gene: TRBV6-6; abundance: once; j_gene: TRBJ1-5; d_gene: TRBD1
CDR3aa: CASSQDRAEGFF; CDR3nt: TGTGCCAGCAGCCAAGACCGCGCCGAGGGTTTCTTT; v_gene: TRBV3-1/TRBV3-2; abundance: NA; j_gene: TRBJ1-1; d_gene: NA
CDR3aa: CASSLAGTDNSPLHF; CDR3nt: TGCGCCAGCAGCTTGGCCGGGACAGATAATTCACCCCTCCACTTT; v_gene: TRBV5-1; abundance: NA; j_gene: TRBJ1-6; d_gene: TRBD1
CDR3aa: CASSRGGVSYEQYF; CDR3nt: TGTGCCAGCAGCCGTGGGGGAGTCTCCTACGAGCAGTACTTC; v_gene: TRBV6-5; abundance: NA; j_gene: TRBJ2-7; d_gene: NA